These 3 T cell receptor beta chains were sequenced from one sample in a study of PD-L1 blockade in urothelial cancer. TCRdb's table, derived via immunoSEQ multiplex PCR, lists solely in-frame clones and lacks some. The sample includes 85,000 to 130,000 clones, around 90% of them seen just once. This specimen was PBMCs, taken around atezolizumab (anti-PD-L1) treatment. Receptors were obtained from an elderly woman with urothelial cancer.

The genes are TRBV28 and TRBJ1-2; weak D call: TRBD1 (5 bases). V was clipped by 5 bases and J by 4 bases, with 14 bases between them. Germline V lookup: CDR1 MDHEN, CDR2 SYDVKM. The CDR3 totals 14 residues. DNA for the CDR3: TGTGCCAGCAGTGAATCAGGGAGGGGCTATGGCTACACCTTC. Translation: CASSESGRGYGYTF.

The chain has TRBV5-8 and TRBJ1-1; tentative D call: TRBD1 (5 bases). The CDR3 runs to 14 residues. The germline V gene encodes CDR1 SGHTS and CDR2 YDEGEE. Trimming left V 3 bases short and J 0 bases short, with 9 bases between. CDR3 sequence reads: CASSWGGLNTEAFF. The CDR3 nucleotides are TGTGCCAGCAGCTGGGGGGGTTTGAACACTGAAGCTTTCTTT.

V is TRBV5-1 and J is TRBJ1-4; D is undetermined. Germline-derived CDR1 and CDR2 are SGHRS and YFSETQ. The V and J ends lost 4 bases and 4 bases respectively, with 11 bases between them. The CDR3 is 14 amino acids. In nucleotides, the CDR3 is TGCGCCAGCAGCCTCGCCGGGAATAATGAAAAACTGTTTTTT. This gives the protein CASSLAGNNEKLFF.